The following is a T cell receptor beta chain sequence with its context. This record belongs to a study of OX40 agonist ivuxolimab in advanced cancers. Sequencing was performed with immunoSEQ multiplex PCR; in TCRdb, only in-frame clones are kept and a portion is missing. The table shows 35,000 to 40,000 clones, with 88% occurring only once. CDR1 and CDR2 from the germline V gene are MDHEN and SYDVKM. Trimming pared 2 bases from V and 5 bases from J, leaving 7 bases between. This CDR3 is built from 13 residues. The input for sequencing was CD4+ or CD8+ T cells sorted from blood, taken in a trial of the OX40 agonist ivuxolimab. The source is an adult with an advanced solid tumor such as melanoma, head and neck, liver or kidney cancer. The chain links TRBV28 to TRBJ2-1; the D gene is possibly TRBD2 (5 bases). As DNA, the CDR3 is TGTGCCAGCAGTTTAGGGCGGGACAATGAGCAGTTCTTC. It codes for CASSLGRDNEQFF.